This T cell receptor beta chain was sequenced for a study of blood T cell repertoires in COVID-19. Study overall: Sites across the United States, Italy and Spain contributed samples from acute and convalescent COVID-19. Sample material is recorded as cDNA or gDNA derived from T cells, B-cell-depleted T cells, or PBMCs.

In the original workflow: Reference gene primer amplification yielded estimated nucleated cell counts. Sequenced by immunoSEQ multiplex PCR; TCRdb stores in-frame clones only, minus some. V, J and clone size were drawn from that table, and D and trimming were deduced from the DNA. Of about 150,000 clones listed, about 83% are singletons. This CDR3 is built from 15 residues. Germline V CDR1 and CDR2: SGHTA, FQGNSA. Trimming cost V 5 bases and J 0 bases, with 10 bases left between them. This chain links TRBV7-2 with TRBJ2-2; TRBD1 is a possible D gene (6 bases). Sequencing used peripheral blood. This sequence was found in a woman between 50 and 59 years old with active or convalescent COVID-19. Here the CDR3 reads CASSPYRANTGELFF. In nucleotides, the CDR3 is TGTGCCAGCAGCCCCTACAGGGCGAACACCGGGGAGCTGTTTTTT.